The clone carrying this T cell receptor beta chain appeared a few times. What it binds is not known. This specimen comes from a study of T cells after yellow fever vaccination. Notes on the study in general: Researchers report a weaker secondary response that nonetheless peaked faster, day 5 versus 15. Among primary-vaccination clones, most reappeared after the booster, at just under 98% for CD4 and roughly 90% for CD8. CD4 and CD8 compartments shared a small share of clonotypes.

Production of TCR cDNA was by 5'RACE template switching, which also added a universal primer site and UMIs. TCRdb re-analysed the 5' RACE reads in MiXCR, keeping a single row per CDR3 protein. The sample lists a few hundred thousand distinct CDR3 sequences, about 17% occurring once. The V and J ends lost 4 bases and 3 bases respectively, with 12 bases between them. CDR1 and CDR2 (germline): LGHDT, YNNKEL (reference sequence). The CDR3 covers 14 residues. This sequence originates from a man younger than 35 who received the YFV17D yellow fever vaccine. Sequencing was performed on PBMCs, taken about 5 days after the first yellow fever vaccination. This chain uses TRBV3-1 with TRBJ1-2; perhaps TRBD1 as D (6 bases). CDR3 loop: CASSPDRDYYGYTF. In DNA, the CDR3 is TGTGCCAGCAGCCCGGACAGAGATTACTATGGCTACACCTTC. The full variable domain, in which reference TRBV3-1 and TRBJ1-2 provide the parts outside the CDR3, is DTAVSQTPKYLVTQMGNDKSIKCEQNLGHDTMYWYKQDSKKFLKIMFSYNNKELIINETVPNRFSPKSPDKAHLNLHINSLELGDSAVYFCASSPDRDYYGYTFGSGTRLTVV.